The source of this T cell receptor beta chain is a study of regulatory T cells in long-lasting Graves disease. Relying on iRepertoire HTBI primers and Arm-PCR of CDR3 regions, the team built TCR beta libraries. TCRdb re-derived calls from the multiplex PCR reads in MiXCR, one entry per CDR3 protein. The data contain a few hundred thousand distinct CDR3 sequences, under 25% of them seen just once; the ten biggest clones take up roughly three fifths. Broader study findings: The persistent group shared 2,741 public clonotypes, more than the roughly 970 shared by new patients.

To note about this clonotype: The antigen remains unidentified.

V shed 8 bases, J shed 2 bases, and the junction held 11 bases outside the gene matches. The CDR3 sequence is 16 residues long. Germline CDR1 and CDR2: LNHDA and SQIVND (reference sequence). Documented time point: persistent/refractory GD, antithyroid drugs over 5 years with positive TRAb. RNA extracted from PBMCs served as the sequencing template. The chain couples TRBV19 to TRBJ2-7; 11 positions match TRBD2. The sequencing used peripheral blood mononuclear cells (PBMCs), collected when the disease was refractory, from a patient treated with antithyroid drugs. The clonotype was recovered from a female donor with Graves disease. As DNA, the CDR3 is TGTGCCAGTCGCTCCCTAGGGACTAGCGGAGCCTACGAGCAGTACTTC. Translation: CASRSLGTSGAYEQYF.